The 27 T cell receptor beta chains listed next were all sequenced from one sample in a study of blood T cell repertoires in COVID-19 (dated by TCRdb to 2019 to 2021). Library generation was performed with the immunoSEQ multiplex PCR assay. What TCRdb holds here is the immuneACCESS table cut down to in-frame rearrangements. Part of the clones is not present; checked against another copy, under half of the missing clones reflect an unresolved V gene, and the others are unexplained. The sample table shows over 150,000 clones, and around 84% are seen once. The top ten hold around 8.1% of the sample. Sequenced sample: peripheral blood. The receptors originated from a woman aged 60 to 75 with COVID-19, enrolled during active disease.

The J gene is TRBJ2-5, the V gene TRBV7-3; 10 bases line up with TRBD1. V lost 5 bases, J lost 7 bases, and 10 bases stayed unmatched. This CDR3 comprises 15 residues. Germline V lookup: CDR1 SGHTA, CDR2 FQGTGA. In DNA form, the CDR3 reads TGTGCCAGCAGCGCCACGGGACAGGGGAGAGGGACCCAGTACTTC. Translation: CASSATGQGRGTQYF.

The chain couples TRBV6-5 to TRBJ1-2; D not certain. This CDR3 region has 13 residues. CDR1 and CDR2 (germline): MNHEY, SVGAGI. V was pared by 2 bases and J by 4 bases, with 8 bases between. DNA for the CDR3: TGTGCCAGCAGTTACGACAAGCTCTATGGCTACACCTTC. Amino acids: CASSYDKLYGYTF.

This chain joins TRBV12-3 or TRBV12-4 and TRBJ1-3; 7 positions agree with TRBD1. V was pared by 11 bases and J by 1 base, with 5 bases of the junction left unmatched. The CDR3 spans 13 residues. The CDR3: CADDRASGNTIYF. The CDR3 DNA reads as TGTGCCGACGACAGGGCTTCTGGAAACACCATATATTTT.

The chain combines TRBV19 with TRBJ1-3, with TRBD1 as a possible D gene (6 bases). Between the trimmed V and J ends, which lost 4 bases and 2 bases, there was a span of 18 bases. CDR1 and CDR2 from the germline V gene are LNHDA and SQIVND (reference sequence). The CDR3 runs 17 residues. The DNA of the CDR3 is TGTGCCAGTAGTACCCCTACCTTGACAGGCGCTGGAAACACCATATATTTT. It yields the protein CASSTPTLTGAGNTIYF.

The V gene is TRBV23-1, the J gene TRBJ1-1; 9 nucleotides agree with TRBD1. TRBV23-1 carries the ORF label, with uncertain function. Germline trimming cut 2 bases from V and 1 base from J; bases unmatched to any gene: 8. This CDR3 comprises 17 residues. CDR3 sequence (DNA): TGCGCCAGCAGTCAACTGGGACAGGGCCCTCGGAACACTGAAGCTTTCTTT. Translation: CASSQLGQGPRNTEAFF.

This clone was counted between two and nine times. The rearrangement joins TRBV19 to TRBJ1-1, with D tentatively TRBD1 (5 bases). V was clipped by 7 bases and J by 0 bases, with 21 bases between them. CDR1 and CDR2 from the germline V gene are LNHDA and SQIVND (reference sequence). This CDR3 region has 17 residues. The DNA for the CDR3 is TGTGCCAGTACCCCGGGGGTTAGGGGCCTGGTGAACACTGAAGCTTTCTTT. Protein: CASTPGVRGLVNTEAFF.

The V gene is TRBV5-4, the J gene TRBJ1-1; D is perhaps TRBD1 (5 bases). Trimming pared 2 bases from V and 0 bases from J, leaving 8 bases between. This CDR3 contains 14 residues. Germline loops: CDR1 SGHNT, CDR2 YYREEE (reference sequence). The CDR3 here is CASSFDSLNTEAFF. CDR3 DNA sequence: TGTGCCAGCAGCTTTGACAGCCTGAACACTGAAGCTTTCTTT.

This clone has a single count. The chain has TRBV5-1 and TRBJ1-2; unclear D gene. From germline, CDR1 is SGHRS and CDR2 YFSETQ. The ends were cut back, 5 bases at V and 3 bases at J, with 11 bases in the middle. This CDR3 has 13 amino acids. Here the CDR3 DNA reads TGCGCCAGCAGTCTGGGAGAGGACTATGGCTACACCTTC. Protein sequence: CASSLGEDYGYTF.

V usage is TRBV10-1 and J usage is TRBJ2-2; the match to TRBD2 covers 7 bases. CDR3 size: 15 residues. Germline assignment: CDR1 WNHNN and CDR2 SYGVQD (reference sequence). J gave up 0 bases and V 8 bases, and 6 bases lay outside the gene matches. The CDR3 here is CASARGGANTGELFF. The CDR3 bases are TGCGCCAGCGCGCGGGGAGGGGCGAACACCGGGGAGCTGTTTTTT.

J is TRBJ2-1 and V is TRBV5-4; TRBD2 matches 9 bases. The germline V gene has CDR1 SGHNT and CDR2 YYREEE (reference sequence). Trimming at V came to 2 bases and at J to 6 bases, leaving 18 bases not matched to a gene. This CDR3 contains 19 residues. CDR3 DNA sequence: TGTGCCAGCAGCTTCTCATTGACTCGCGGGGGGGCCGGGGGCAATGAGCAGTTCTTC. This sequence encodes CASSFSLTRGGAGGNEQFF.

The chain uses TRBV30 and TRBJ1-2; D is perhaps TRBD1 (6 bases). The ends were cut back, 2 bases at V and 5 bases at J, with 15 bases in the middle. The CDR3 extends over 14 amino acids. The V gene's germline CDR1 is GTSNPN and CDR2 SVGIG (reference sequence). CDR3 coding DNA: TGTGCCTGGAGTCCGGACAGCGTGAGATATGGCTACACCTTC. Translation gives CAWSPDSVRYGYTF.

The chain joins TRBV9 to TRBJ1-1; 7 bases match TRBD1. The ends lost 3 bases at V and 0 bases at J; junction bases unmatched: 14. Germline V gives CDR1 SGDLS, CDR2 YYNGEE. There are 18 residues in the CDR3. The CDR3 DNA reads as TGTGCCAGCAGCGAGTGGGACAGCCAGCCTGGAATGAACACTGAAGCTTTCTTT. Encoded protein: CASSEWDSQPGMNTEAFF.

This sequence joins TRBV12-3 or TRBV12-4 and TRBJ2-2, with a tentative D call TRBD1 (6 bases). V was shortened by 5 bases and J by 6 bases, with 10 bases between the two germline ends. CDR3 size: 13 residues. The CDR3 coding sequence is TGTGCCAGCAGTCGCAACAGGGCCGGGGAGCTGTTTTTT. Protein sequence: CASSRNRAGELFF.

The chain links TRBV7-9 to TRBJ2-2, with 10 bases lining up with TRBD1. J gave up 5 bases and V 5 bases, and 5 bases lay outside the gene matches. CDR3 size: 15 residues. Germline V CDR1 and CDR2: SEHNR, FQNEAQ (reference sequence). The CDR3 DNA follows: TGTGCCAGCAGCAAGGACAGGGGGAGGACCGGGGAGCTGTTTTTT. Its translation is CASSKDRGRTGELFF.

The chain has TRBV6-6 and TRBJ1-1; D is uncertain. The V end lost 2 bases, the J end lost 1 base, and 8 bases lay between the germline ends. Per germline, CDR1 MNHNY and CDR2 SVGAGI (reference sequence). The CDR3 spans 14 residues. The CDR3 bases are TGTGCCAGCAGTTACCCGGGTGCGAACACTGAAGCTTTCTTT. Translating it yields CASSYPGANTEAFF.

In its sample, this clone was seen a few times. The J gene is TRBJ1-2, the V gene TRBV19; 7 bases line up with TRBD1. Germline V gene lookup returns CDR1 LNHDA and CDR2 SQIVND (reference sequence). Trimming at V came to 3 bases and at J to 1 base, leaving 2 bases not matched to a gene. CDR3 length: 14 amino acids. As DNA, the CDR3 is TGTGCCAGTAGTATCCGACAGGGTAACTATGGCTACACCTTC. The encoded protein is CASSIRQGNYGYTF.

This chain joins TRBV5-8 and TRBJ2-7; possibly TRBD1 for D (6 bases). CDR1 and CDR2 from the germline V gene are SGHTS and YDEGEE. The CDR3 has 13 amino acids. V shed 5 bases and J shed 2 bases, with 11 bases lying between them. CDR3 nucleotides: TGTGCCAGCAGAATCAGGGGAACCTACGAGCAGTACGTC. Translating gives CASRIRGTYEQYV.

This clone was seen a handful of times. The chain couples TRBV7-3 to TRBJ1-3; 8 bases match TRBD1. The CDR3 is 15 amino acids. Trimming took 5 bases from V and 2 from J; bases not matched to a gene: 5. The germline V gene encodes CDR1 SGHTA and CDR2 FQGTGA. The CDR3 loop is CASSHDRGPGNTIYF. CDR3 nucleotide sequence: TGTGCCAGCAGCCACGACAGGGGCCCTGGAAACACCATATATTTT.

The gene calls are TRBV18 and TRBJ1-2; D might be TRBD1 (6 bases). CDR1 KGHSH and CDR2 LQKENI come from the germline V gene. Between the trimmed V and J ends, which lost 5 bases and 0 bases, there was a span of 16 bases. CDR3 length: 16 residues. DNA for the CDR3: TGTGCCAGCTCATCCACCGGGACACGTACTAACTATGGCTACACCTTC. Amino acid sequence: CASSSTGTRTNYGYTF.

The chain uses TRBV29-1 and TRBJ1-2, with D possibly being TRBD1 (6 bases). This CDR3 region has 13 residues. The germline V gene encodes CDR1 SQVTM and CDR2 ANQGSEA. V was trimmed by 2 bases and J by 8 bases, leaving 15 bases between them. The DNA for the CDR3 is TGCAGCGTTGAAAGGGCGGGGGCGAGGGGCTACACCTTC. Its translation: CSVERAGARGYTF.

V gene TRBV10-3 combines with J gene TRBJ2-5; 8 bases are a match to TRBD2. The germline V gene encodes CDR1 ENHRY and CDR2 SYGVKD. The CDR3 is 14 amino acids. The V segment lost 4 bases and the J segment 5 bases; nucleotides outside the gene matches: 6. CDR3 DNA: TGTGCCATCAGTGGGGGAGGACTAGCTGAGACCCAGTACTTC. It yields the protein CAISGGGLAETQYF.

V is TRBV7-3 and J is TRBJ2-3, with TRBD2 matching 7 bases. This CDR3 is 16 amino acids long. The J segment lost 5 bases and the V segment lost 0 bases, leaving 8 bases of the junction unmatched. CDR1 and CDR2 from the germline V gene are SGHTA and FQGTGA. CDR3 bases: TGTGCCAGCAGCTTAACGCCCGGGACTACAGGAGATACGCAGTATTTT. The encoded protein is CASSLTPGTTGDTQYF. Filled out from reference TRBV7-3 and TRBJ2-3, the complete variable domain reads GAGVSQTPSNKVTEKGKYVELRCDPISGHTALYWYRQSLGQGPEFLIYFQGTGAADDSGLPNDRFFAVRPEGSVSTLKIQRTERGDSAVYLCASSLTPGTTGDTQYFGPGTRLTVL.

On this clone: The germline gene is not matched at one end of the junction; a read error may be the cause. V and J are TRBV7-9 and TRBJ2-5; 9 positions match TRBD1. Per germline, CDR1 SEHNR and CDR2 FQNEAQ (reference sequence). This CDR3 contains 16 residues. CDR3 loop: CASSLAGTGKEETQYF. In DNA, the CDR3 is TGTGCCAGCAGCCTAGCCGGGACAGGGAAGGAAGAGACCCAGTACTTC.

The chain has TRBV7-9 and TRBJ2-1; 9 bases map to TRBD1. Germline assignment: CDR1 SEHNR and CDR2 FQNEAQ (reference sequence). With V trimmed by 4 bases and J by 9 bases, 7 bases remained unmatched. This CDR3 has 14 amino acids. The chain's CDR3 is CASSSGPTGGEQFF. CDR3 nucleotide sequence: TGTGCCAGCAGCTCAGGTCCGACAGGGGGTGAGCAGTTCTTC.

The chain uses TRBV29-1 and TRBJ2-1; 13 nucleotides agree with TRBD2. CDR1 SQVTM and CDR2 ANQGSEA come from the germline V gene. The length of the CDR3 is 12 residues. V was pared by 6 bases and J by 12 bases, with 5 bases of the junction left unmatched. CDR3 sequence reads: CSVGLAGVVQFF. The CDR3 bases are TGCAGCGTAGGACTAGCGGGAGTCGTGCAGTTCTTC.

As DNA, the CDR3 is TGCGCCAGCAGCTTGCGCATGCGGGGGCTGGGGCAAGAGACCCAGTACTTC. As protein: CASSLRMRGLGQETQYF. The chain uses TRBV5-1 and TRBJ2-5, with D possibly TRBD2 on 7 matching bases. The V end lost 1 base, the J end lost 2 bases, and 18 bases lay between the germline ends. The CDR3 is 17 amino acids. The germline V gene has CDR1 SGHRS and CDR2 YFSETQ.

The chain couples TRBV27 to TRBJ1-5; D gene uncertain. The CDR3 covers 14 residues. V lost 1 base and J lost 4, with 8 bases in between. The germline V gene has CDR1 MNHEY and CDR2 SMNVEV (reference sequence). As DNA, the CDR3 is TGTGCCAGCAGTTTATATGAGGATAATCAGCCCCAGCATTTT. It encodes CASSLYEDNQPQHF.